This T cell receptor beta chain appears in the sequencing data of a study of beta chain features in type 1 diabetes. Study results and caveats: When Type 1 diabetes patients were examined, their TCRB CDR3s proved moderately but significantly shorter in all four CD4+ subsets. Fewer junction insertions and more nucleotide deletions appeared in type 1 diabetes patients.

The isolated RNA, all of it, was reverse transcribed, so expressed TCRB transcripts were what got sequenced. Profiled with immunoSEQ multiplex PCR; TCRdb holds only in-frame clones, not every one. Altogether around 650,000 clones are present, roughly an eighth being singletons, with the ten largest covering more than 0.1%. This CDR3 region has 9 residues. V dropped 4 bases and J dropped 4 bases, with 1 base sitting between them. Germline CDR1 SQVTM, CDR2 ANQGSEA. One heparinised draw of blood, averaging around 120 mL, came from each donor. CD45RO/CCR7/CD25/CD127/CD95/CD27 staining was used to isolate CD4+ naive, central memory, regulatory and stem cell-like memory cells by sorting. Of note for this clone: Antigen unknown. The same CDR3 also results from other DNA sequences found in this sample.

This TCR was recovered from a man aged 25-40 years with type 1 diabetes. The chain has TRBV29-1 and TRBJ2-5; D uncertain. The sequenced sample consisted of naive CD4+ T cells from blood. CDR3: CSVGETQYF. The CDR3 DNA reads as TGCAGCGTTGGAGAGACCCAGTACTTC.